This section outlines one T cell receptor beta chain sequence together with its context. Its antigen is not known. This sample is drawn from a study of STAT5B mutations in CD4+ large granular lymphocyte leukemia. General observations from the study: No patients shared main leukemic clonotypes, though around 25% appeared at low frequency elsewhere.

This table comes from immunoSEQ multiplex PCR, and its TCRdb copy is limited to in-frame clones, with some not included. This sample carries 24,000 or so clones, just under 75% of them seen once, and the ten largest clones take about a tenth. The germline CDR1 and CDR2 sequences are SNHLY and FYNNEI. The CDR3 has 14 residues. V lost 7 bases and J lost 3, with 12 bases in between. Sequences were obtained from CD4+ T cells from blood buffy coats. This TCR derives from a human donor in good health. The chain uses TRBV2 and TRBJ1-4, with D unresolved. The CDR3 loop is CASMKTAPNEKLFF. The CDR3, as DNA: TGTGCCAGCATGAAGACGGCCCCTAATGAAAAACTGTTTTTT.